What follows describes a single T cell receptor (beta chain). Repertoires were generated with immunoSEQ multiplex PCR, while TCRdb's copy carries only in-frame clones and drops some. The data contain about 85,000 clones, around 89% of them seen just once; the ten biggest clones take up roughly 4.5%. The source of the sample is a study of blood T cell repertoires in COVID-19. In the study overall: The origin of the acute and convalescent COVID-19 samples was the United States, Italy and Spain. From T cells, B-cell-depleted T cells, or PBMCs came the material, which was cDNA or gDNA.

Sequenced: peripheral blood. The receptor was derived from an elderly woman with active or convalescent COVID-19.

As DNA, the CDR3 is TGTGCCAGCTCACCTGACAGAGGTGGAAACACCATATATTTT. It is translated as CASSPDRGGNTIYF. The V call is TRBV18, the J call TRBJ1-3; TRBD1 might be the D (5 bases). The V gene lost 3 bases and the J gene lost 3 bases, with 9 bases spanning the gap. CDR3 length: 14 amino acids. Per the germline V gene, CDR1 is KGHSH and CDR2 is LQKENI.